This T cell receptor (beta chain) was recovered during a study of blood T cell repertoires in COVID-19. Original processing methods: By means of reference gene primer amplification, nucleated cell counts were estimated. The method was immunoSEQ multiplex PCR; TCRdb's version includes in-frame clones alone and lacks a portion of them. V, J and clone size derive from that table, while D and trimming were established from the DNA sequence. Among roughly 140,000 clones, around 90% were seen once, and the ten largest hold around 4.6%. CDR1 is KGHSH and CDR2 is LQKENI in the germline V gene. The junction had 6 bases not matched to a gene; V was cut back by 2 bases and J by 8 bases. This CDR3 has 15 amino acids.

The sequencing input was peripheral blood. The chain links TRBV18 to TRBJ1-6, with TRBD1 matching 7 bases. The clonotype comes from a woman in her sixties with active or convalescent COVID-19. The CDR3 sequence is CASSPGRGRYSPLHF. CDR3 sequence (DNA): TGTGCCAGCTCACCAGGCAGGGGGAGGTATTCACCCCTCCACTTT. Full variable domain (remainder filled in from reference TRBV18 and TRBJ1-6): NAGVMQNPRHLVRRRGQEARLRCSPMKGHSHVYWYRQLPEEGLKFMVYLQKENIIDESGMPKERFSAEFPKEGPSILRIQQVVRGDSAAYFCASSPGRGRYSPLHFGNGTRLTVT.